This TCR beta chain was recorded in a study of cytomegalovirus exposure and HLA in healthy donors. Study summary: Most donors, 80% to 90% of a few hundred genotyped, fell in the Caucasian-associated ancestry cluster.

CDR3 length equals 15 residues. CDR1 is SGHDT and CDR2 is YYEEEE in the germline V gene. Overall study results and limits: TRBV6-2, TRBV6-3 and some other V segments were excluded as indistinguishable. 16,951 TCR beta sequences were associated with HLA alleles at 0.05 false discovery rate in a later analysis. It was likely that a cluster of highly shared sequence variants was a sequencing artifact.

Comments on this clone: Its antigen is not known.

PCR primers comprised 60 Vbeta and 13 Jbeta primers. Clones were read by immunoSEQ multiplex PCR, and TCRdb kept only the in-frame ones, dropping some. The sample gives hundreds of thousands of clones, approximately 80% of which show up once; 2.9% is in the top ten. The sample comprised PBMCs. This TCR was recovered from a man aged 25-40 years in good health and CMV-seronegative. The chain employs TRBV5-6 and TRBJ2-5, with 11 bases lining up with TRBD2. The last part of the DNA fits TRBJ2-7 better; the J call may be wrong. Written as DNA, the CDR3 is TGTGCCAGCAGCTCAACTAGCGGGGGTTCCTACGAGCAGTACTTC. It is translated as CASSSTSGGSYEQYF.